The subject of this entry is one T cell receptor (beta chain). The sample contains more than one DNA sequence encoding this CDR3. The data stem from a study of shared clonotypes between healthy human individuals. It was at deep level that the assay was run. This table comes from immunoSEQ multiplex PCR, and its TCRdb copy is limited to in-frame clones, with some not included. Of approximately 2.4 million clones listed, nearly 97% are singletons. Both subsets, CD45RA+ naive and CD45RA-negative memory, were split from the CD4+ cells. This clonotype originated in a man aged 18 to 29 in good health. Material for sequencing was naive CD4+ T cells sorted from blood. As for subset: CD45RA+ positively selected.

The CDR3: CATSRDTSNQPQHF. For the CDR3, the DNA is TGTGCCACCAGCAGAGACACTAGCAATCAGCCCCAGCATTTT. The chain is built from TRBV15 and TRBJ1-5; D is undetermined. Germline CDR1 is LNHNV and CDR2 is YYDKDF (reference sequence). The V end lost 0 bases, the J end lost 0 bases, and 3 bases lay between the germline ends. The CDR3 covers 14 residues.